The sequence of this T cell receptor (beta chain) was determined in a study of shared clonotypes between healthy human individuals (dated by TCRdb to about 2020). With regard to the full study: The cohort comprised two women and a few men aged 18 to 49 years. To estimate repertoire size and how much clonotype sharing occurs between individuals, the study deeply sequenced the blood TCR repertoires of five healthy adults. To increase sequencing depth and limit assay-specific biases, different laboratories used diverse techniques to prepare libraries and sequence TCR repertoires. Each donor's leukapheresis produced roughly between about 0.9 and 9.5 billion PBMCs. What the study reported, not specific to this receptor: Because the study included only a small number of donors, the genetic and exposure-history diversity represented was limited. Based on pairwise subsampling, the degree of clonotype sharing among donors was expected to be affected by sequencing depth. Only blood was sampled, and tissue TCR repertoires likely differ from those in blood.

V and J are trimmed by 0 bases and 0 bases, and the gene matches miss 14 bases of the junction. The CDR3 sequence holds 19 residues, the cysteine and phenylalanine included. The only DNA kept is the CDR3, 57 bases in frame from the first base. CDR1 SGHDT and CDR2 YYEEEE were looked up in the germline V gene. TCR CDR3 regions were amplified from genomic DNA by multiplex PCR using the deep immunoSEQ assay. Extracted genomic DNA from each cell subset was spread evenly across all wells of several immunoSEQ 96-well plates, with each plate serving as a replicate. For unsorted PBMC, 250 to 300 ng of genomic DNA, equivalent to around 30,000 T cell genomes, went into each replicate PCR. Genomic DNA from unsorted PBMC was sequenced over ten immunoSEQ deep assay plates. The purified libraries were quantified using a Qubit 3.0 fluorometer, sized with a Bioanalyzer 2100, and then quantified again using the KAPA Library Quantification kit. Every immunoSEQ 96-well plate was sequenced on a separate single-read 150-cycle Illumina NextSeq 550 flow cell. Turning to the authors' computational methods: Because the immunoSEQ output included only junctional sequences and no quality scores, the filtering could not be the same as the filtering used for full-length reads. To assign V/J genes and CDR3, sequences were annotated against IMGT germline references using PyIR, a Python wrapper for IgBLAST v1.9. Reads with weak V/J assignments (E-value above 1e-6), missing CDR3, stop codons, out-of-frame junctions, or ambiguous translated residues were removed. V3J clonotypes were defined by identical inferred V gene, J gene, and CDR3 amino acid sequence. Percentage overlap between repertoires was calculated by dividing the number of shared unique clonotypes by the size of the smaller repertoire. Three approaches were used to assess repertoire richness: RTK rarefaction, the Chao1 estimator, and Recon v2.1 estimates of unobserved clonotypes. TCRdb limited this immuneACCESS table to in-frame rearrangements with V and J called. A share of clones is missing; checked studies link under half to unresolved V genes, and the rest is unexplained. The V and J calls and clone size come from that table; D and trimming were worked out from the DNA. Across this sample there are about 530,000 clones, with nearly 80% seen only once. Jointly, the top ten make up under 15% of the sample.

Details on this clone: What this receptor recognizes is not known. Base qualities were left out, and no much larger clone turns up one base away.

The donors were healthy, HIV-negative adults who had no recently reported acute infections or vaccinations. Every donor was a Caucasian adult living in Nashville, Tennessee, USA. In the unsorted samples, 87 million or so PBMCs were counted, and genomic DNA was extracted using the QIAamp DNA Blood Mini kit. After blood collection by leukapheresis, PBMCs were isolated using Ficoll-Histopaque density gradient centrifugation and then cryopreserved in the vapor phase of liquid nitrogen. The V and J segments used are TRBV5-6 and TRBJ1-2; TRBD1 aligns with 7 central bases. The clonotype originates from a woman in her thirties or forties in good health. Some clones in this sample may be carry-over from other donors' samples. The material sequenced was PBMCs. In nucleotide form, the sequence is TGTGCCAGCAGCTTGGTCAGTTTTTTCGGGACAGAAACTAACTATGGCTACACCTTC. It translates as CASSLVSFFGTETNYGYTF.